One and the same sample provided the 21 T cell receptor beta chains below, sequenced in a study of T cell responses to AZD1222 COVID-19 vaccine. Method: immunoSEQ multiplex PCR; TCRdb's copy keeps in-frame clones and lacks some. The data show about 130,000 clones, approximately 93% seen once. The input for sequencing was peripheral blood, taken on day 0 of AZD1222 vaccination. The receptor set was obtained from an adult in good health.

The genes are TRBV28 and TRBJ1-2; TRBD1 agrees at 10 bases. This CDR3 contains 16 residues. Unmatched junction bases numbered 8, after V lost 5 bases and J lost 2 bases. CDR1 is MDHEN, CDR2 SYDVKM, per germline. The CDR3 here is CASSRWRQGANYGYTF. CDR3 sequence (DNA): TGTGCCAGCAGTAGATGGAGACAGGGGGCCAACTATGGCTACACCTTC.

The chain joins TRBV4-1 to TRBJ2-5; 8 bases fit TRBD2. CDR1 MGHRA and CDR2 YSYEKL come from the germline V gene. The CDR3 covers 14 residues. J gave up 7 bases and V 4 bases, and 8 bases lay outside the gene matches. This CDR3 is CASSLSGGSGTQYF. The CDR3 coding sequence is TGCGCCAGCAGCCTGTCGGGAGGGTCGGGGACCCAGTACTTC.

This clone was seen just once. CDR3 nucleotides: TGTGCCAGCAGCTTAGAACGAGAGACCCAGTACTTC. Its translation is CASSLERETQYF. The chain combines TRBV7-2 with TRBJ2-5; unclear D gene. The CDR3 is 12 residues long. Germline V gives CDR1 SGHTA, CDR2 FQGNSA. Deletions cut 1 base from V and 4 bases from J, with 4 bases between.

This chain uses TRBV6-5 with TRBJ2-7; 10 bases match TRBD1. With 10 bases clipped from V and 4 bases from J, the junction kept 10 bases outside the gene matches. CDR1 and CDR2 (germline): MNHEY, SVGAGI. The CDR3 sequence is 14 residues long. CDR3 coding DNA: TGTGCCACGAGTCCGGGACAGGGGATGTACGAGCAGTACTTC. Translation: CATSPGQGMYEQYF.

Details on this clone: This sample also contains other DNA sequences that code for the same CDR3. The chain uses TRBV5-1 and TRBJ2-7, with 8 nucleotides matching TRBD1. The CDR3 is made up of 15 amino acids. Germline values: CDR1 SGHRS, CDR2 YFSETQ. The V segment lost 0 bases and the J segment 2 bases; nucleotides outside the gene matches: 4. The CDR3 is CASSLGGTGAYEQYF. The CDR3 DNA reads TGCGCCAGCAGCTTGGGTGGGACAGGTGCCTACGAGCAGTACTTC.

The rearrangement joins TRBV27 to TRBJ1-2; tentative D call: TRBD1 (6 bases). Deletions cut 3 bases from V and 7 bases from J, with 15 bases between. Germline V gene data show CDR1 as MNHEY and CDR2 as SMNVEV (reference sequence). This CDR3 has 14 amino acids. CDR3 sequence (DNA): TGTGCCAGCAGTTTCGGGGGAGGGGGGATTGGCTACACCTTC. Translated, it gives CASSFGGGGIGYTF.

This sequence joins TRBV6-2 or TRBV6-3 and TRBJ2-7; 9 nucleotides agree with TRBD2. After removal of 6 bases from V and 3 bases from J, the junction contained 9 bases not matched to a gene. In germline, CDR1 is MNHEY, CDR2 SVGEGT. This CDR3 is 15 amino acids long. This chain's CDR3 is CASSLEREDDYEQYF. CDR3 DNA: TGTGCCAGCAGCCTCGAGCGGGAGGACGACTACGAGCAGTACTTC.

The CDR3 sequence: CASSRFGWGTRIYGYTF. Written as DNA, the CDR3 is TGTGCCAGCAGCCGATTCGGATGGGGTACTAGAATCTATGGCTACACCTTC. The rearrangement links TRBV11-2 to TRBJ1-2, with D hard to call. Germline assignment: CDR1 SGHAT and CDR2 FQNNGV. The length of the CDR3 is 17 residues. V lost 5 bases to trimming and J lost 4 bases, with 23 bases between them. The whole variable domain, remainder taken from reference TRBV11-2 and TRBJ1-2, is EAGVAQSPRYKIIEKRQSVAFWCNPISGHATLYWYQQILGQGPKLLIQFQNNGVVDDSQLPKDRFSAERLKGVDSTLKIQPAKLEDSAVYLCASSRFGWGTRIYGYTFGSGTRLTVV.

V and J are TRBV2 and TRBJ2-1; 7 bases match TRBD1. Trimming at V came to 7 bases and at J to 0 bases, leaving 6 bases not matched to a gene. CDR1 and CDR2 (germline): SNHLY, FYNNEI. The CDR3 extends over 15 amino acids. CDR3 sequence reads: CASTLGGHSYNEQFF. The CDR3, as DNA: TGTGCCAGCACTTTAGGGGGCCACTCCTACAATGAGCAGTTCTTC.

V gene TRBV12-3 or TRBV12-4 combines with J gene TRBJ2-2; D ambiguous. This CDR3 is 11 amino acids long. Trimming removed 6 bases from V and 8 bases from J, with 7 bases in between. CDR3 sequence: CASSPRGELFF. In DNA, the CDR3 is TGTGCCAGCAGCCCTAGGGGGGAGCTGTTTTTT.

This sequence joins TRBV18 and TRBJ2-5, with D perhaps TRBD2 (6 bases). Trimming cost V 3 bases and J 1 base, with 9 bases left between them. This CDR3 has 14 residues. Germline V gives CDR1 KGHSH, CDR2 LQKENI. The DNA for the CDR3 is TGTGCCAGCTCACCGGGGCGGGGCCAAGAGACCCAGTACTTC. The encoded protein is CASSPGRGQETQYF.

As DNA, the CDR3 is TGTGCCAGCTCATCACAGGGCCTCCCTGAGACCCAGTACTTC. This translates into CASSSQGLPETQYF. The V call is TRBV18, the J call TRBJ2-5; maybe TRBD1 (6 bases). V dropped 5 bases and J dropped 5 bases, with 15 bases sitting between them. Germline-derived CDR1 and CDR2 are KGHSH and LQKENI. The CDR3 is 14 amino acids.

By share, this clone ranks as medium-sized. The rearrangement links TRBV28 to TRBJ1-2; TRBD1 agrees at 7 bases. The V gene's germline CDR1 is MDHEN and CDR2 SYDVKM. This CDR3 region has 14 residues. Trimming cost V 6 bases and J 0 bases; bases outside gene matches: 4. The CDR3 DNA reads as TGTGCCAGCAGGCCCGGACAGGCTAACTATGGCTACACCTTC. It yields the protein CASRPGQANYGYTF.

V is TRBV7-9 and J is TRBJ2-1; D unclear. The CDR3 has 12 residues. Trimming left V 2 bases short and J 6 bases short, with 5 bases between. Germline-derived CDR1 and CDR2 are SEHNR and FQNEAQ (reference sequence). The CDR3 is CASSLRPNEQFF. CDR3 DNA: TGTGCCAGCAGCTTACGCCCCAATGAGCAGTTCTTC. The complete variable domain, with remaining parts taken from reference TRBV7-9 and TRBJ2-1, reads DTGVSQNPRHKITKRGQNVTFRCDPISEHNRLYWYRQTLGQGPEFLTYFQNEAQLEKSRLLSDRFSAERPKGSFSTLEIQRTEQGDSAMYLCASSLRPNEQFFGPGTRLTVL.

The CDR3 DNA sequence: TGTGCCAGCAGTGCCCGCATGACAAGCAATCAGCCCCAGCATTTT. Translation gives CASSARMTSNQPQHF. V usage is TRBV28 and J usage is TRBJ1-5; D call uncertain. V shed 5 bases and J shed 1 base, with 12 bases lying between them. From germline, CDR1 is MDHEN and CDR2 SYDVKM. The CDR3 sequence is 15 residues long.

This clone appeared once. The chain links TRBV30 to TRBJ1-1, with 8 bases that match TRBD1. The V gene's germline CDR1 is GTSNPN and CDR2 SVGIG (reference sequence). With V trimmed by 6 bases and J by 2 bases, 5 bases remained unmatched. The CDR3 has 13 amino acids. Here the CDR3 DNA reads TGTGCCTGTGGACAGGGAGGTAACACTGAAGCTTTCTTT. Translating it yields CACGQGGNTEAFF. Full variable domain (outside the CDR3, taken from reference TRBV30 and TRBJ1-1): SQTIHQWPATLVQPVGSPLSLECTVEGTSNPNLYWYRQAAGRGLQLLFYSVGIGQISSEVPQNLSASRPQDRQFILSSKKLLLSDSGFYLCACGQGGNTEAFFGQGTRLTVV.

J is TRBJ2-1 and V is TRBV5-4; tentative D call: TRBD2 (5 bases). Germline V CDR1 and CDR2: SGHNT, YYREEE (reference sequence). The CDR3 length is 17 residues. V lost 4 bases and J 4 bases, leaving 21 bases between the germline ends. CDR3 nucleotide sequence: TGTGCCAGCAGCAATTGGCTCGAGACTAACAAATACAATGAGCAGTTCTTC. This translates into CASSNWLETNKYNEQFF.

The V call is TRBV5-1, the J call TRBJ1-2; TRBD1 agrees at 7 bases. The CDR3 runs to 14 residues. V dropped 4 bases and J dropped 8; count of bases not matched to a gene: 11. Germline V CDR1 and CDR2: SGHRS, YFSETQ. CDR3 residues: CASSLVDRAGGYTF. CDR3 in DNA: TGCGCCAGCAGCCTGGTTGACAGGGCAGGAGGCTACACCTTC.

CDR3 bases: TGTGCCAGCAGTTTACGGGGGAGGGCCTACGAGCAGTACTTC. As protein: CASSLRGRAYEQYF. V gene TRBV27 combines with J gene TRBJ2-7, with 7 bases matching TRBD2. J gave up 2 bases and V 2 bases, and 3 bases lay outside the gene matches. The CDR3 is 14 residues long. Germline CDR1 and CDR2: MNHEY and SMNVEV (reference sequence).

The V call is TRBV11-2, the J call TRBJ1-2; a weak D match, TRBD1 (6 bases). V lost 1 base to trimming and J lost 1 base, with 10 bases between them. CDR3 length: 15 amino acids. From germline, CDR1 is SGHAT and CDR2 FQNNGV. CDR3 DNA sequence: TGTGCCAGCAGCTTAGGTGGGGGCCTTAACTATGGCTACACCTTC. Translating gives CASSLGGGLNYGYTF.

The chain is built from TRBV10-2 and TRBJ2-7, with TRBD2 identical over 9 bases. V was clipped by 2 bases and J by 3 bases; unmatched bases: 11. Per the germline V gene, CDR1 is WSHSY and CDR2 is SAAADI. The CDR3 runs 17 residues. The CDR3 is CASSETGALAGRYEQYF. CDR3 nucleotide sequence: TGCGCCAGCAGTGAGACGGGGGCGCTAGCGGGACGCTACGAGCAGTACTTC.